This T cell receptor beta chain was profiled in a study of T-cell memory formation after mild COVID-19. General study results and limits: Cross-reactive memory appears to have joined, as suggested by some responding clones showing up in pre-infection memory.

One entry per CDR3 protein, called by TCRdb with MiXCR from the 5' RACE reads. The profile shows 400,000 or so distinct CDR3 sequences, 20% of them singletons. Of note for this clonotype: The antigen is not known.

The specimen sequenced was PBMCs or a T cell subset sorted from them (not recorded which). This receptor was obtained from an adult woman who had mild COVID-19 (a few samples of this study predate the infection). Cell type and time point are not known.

The CDR3 protein is CSVGRGRVNTEAFF. CDR3 nucleotides: TGCAGCGTTGGGAGGGGCAGGGTGAACACTGAAGCTTTCTTT. This chain joins TRBV29-1 and TRBJ1-1; a possible D gene is TRBD1 (5 bases). The CDR3 runs 14 residues. V lost 4 bases, J lost 0 bases, and 12 bases lay in between. Per the germline V gene, CDR1 is SQVTM and CDR2 is ANQGSEA.